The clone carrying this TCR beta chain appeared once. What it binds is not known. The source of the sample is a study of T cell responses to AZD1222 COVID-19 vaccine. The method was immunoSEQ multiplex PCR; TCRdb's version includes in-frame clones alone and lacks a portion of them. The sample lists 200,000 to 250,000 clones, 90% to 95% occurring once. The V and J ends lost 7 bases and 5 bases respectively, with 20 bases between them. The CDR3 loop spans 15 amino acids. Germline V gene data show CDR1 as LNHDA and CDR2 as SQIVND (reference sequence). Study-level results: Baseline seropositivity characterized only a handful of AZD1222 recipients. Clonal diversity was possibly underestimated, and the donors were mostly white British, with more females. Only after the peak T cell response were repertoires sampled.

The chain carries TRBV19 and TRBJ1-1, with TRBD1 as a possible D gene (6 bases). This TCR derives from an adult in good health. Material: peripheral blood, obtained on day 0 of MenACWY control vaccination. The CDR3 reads CASTPTQGRGTEAFF. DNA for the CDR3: TGTGCCAGTACCCCCACTCAGGGTAGGGGGACTGAAGCTTTCTTT.